The next 5 T cell receptor beta chains were all read from a single sample in a study of blood T cell repertoires in COVID-19. This table comes from immunoSEQ multiplex PCR, and its TCRdb copy is limited to in-frame clones, with some not included. The table records a few hundred thousand clones, 70% to 90% of them present only once. Sample: peripheral blood. Receptors originate from a woman aged 30 to 39 who had recovered from COVID-19.

Many counts were recorded for this clone. The genes are TRBV4-1 and TRBJ2-1; possibly TRBD1 for D (6 bases). This CDR3 is built from 17 residues. V was cut by 0 bases and J by 2 bases, with 14 bases left in between. Germline CDR1 is MGHRA and CDR2 is YSYEKL. In DNA, the CDR3 is TGCGCCAGCAGCCAAGACCCCGACAGGTTGACCTACAATGAGCAGTTCTTC. Protein sequence: CASSQDPDRLTYNEQFF.

The table lists this clone with a count of one. The chain uses TRBV7-9 and TRBJ1-4; D is possibly TRBD1 (6 bases). This CDR3 has 15 residues. CDR1 is SEHNR and CDR2 is FQNEAQ in the germline V gene (reference sequence). Trimming took 5 bases from V and 6 from J, leaving 16 bases between them. In DNA form, the CDR3 reads TGTGCCAGCAGCACCTCAGGGGCCCGGCATGAAAAACTGTTTTTT. This translates into CASSTSGARHEKLFF.

The V and J genes are TRBV5-1 and TRBJ1-1; D unclear. Trimming stripped 2 bases from V and 2 bases from J, with 10 bases between. Germline V gene sequence: CDR1 SGHRS, CDR2 YFSETQ. The CDR3 length is 14 residues. The CDR3 nucleotides are TGCGCCAGCAGCTTAGCAGGAGGCAACACTGAAGCTTTCTTT. Amino acids: CASSLAGGNTEAFF.

The chain links TRBV10-3 to TRBJ2-7, with D unresolved. Germline lookup yields CDR1 ENHRY and CDR2 SYGVKD. The CDR3 extends over 12 amino acids. With 6 bases removed from V and 3 bases from J, the gap between germline ends came to 9 bases. CDR3 sequence reads: CAISLTSYEQYF. CDR3 coding DNA: TGTGCCATCAGCCTGACAAGCTACGAGCAGTACTTC.

V usage is TRBV5-1 and J usage is TRBJ2-3; TRBD2 aligns across 8 bases. The CDR3 covers 19 residues. The J segment lost 3 bases and the V segment lost 4 bases, leaving 19 bases of the junction unmatched. Per germline, CDR1 SGHRS and CDR2 YFSETQ. The CDR3 bases are TGCGCCAGCAGCGCCTTTCCCCTTTCGGGGGGGCCTATAACAGATACGCAGTATTTT. It yields the protein CASSAFPLSGGPITDTQYF.